The clone carrying this TCR beta chain has a handful of counts. Without exception, sorted populations had purity beyond 98%. As every portion of the isolated RNA was reverse transcribed, the sequencing read expressed TCRB transcripts. Libraries were prepared by immunoSEQ multiplex PCR; TCRdb keeps only in-frame clonotypes and omits some of them. This table holds roughly 500,000 clones, approximately 30% found once. The data derive from a study of beta chain features in type 1 diabetes. Whole-study context: All samples together contributed about 100,000,000 sorted cells for examination.

The germline V gene encodes CDR1 ENHRY and CDR2 SYGVKD. V shed 4 bases and J shed 5 bases, with 8 bases lying between them. The CDR3 has 12 amino acids. The rearrangement links TRBV10-3 to TRBJ2-5; D remains unclear. What was sequenced was naive CD4+ T cells from blood. The TCR comes from a man aged 18 to 30 in good health. The CDR3, as DNA: TGTGCCATCAGTGTGGTGGGGGAGACCCAGTACTTC. It is translated as CAISVVGETQYF.